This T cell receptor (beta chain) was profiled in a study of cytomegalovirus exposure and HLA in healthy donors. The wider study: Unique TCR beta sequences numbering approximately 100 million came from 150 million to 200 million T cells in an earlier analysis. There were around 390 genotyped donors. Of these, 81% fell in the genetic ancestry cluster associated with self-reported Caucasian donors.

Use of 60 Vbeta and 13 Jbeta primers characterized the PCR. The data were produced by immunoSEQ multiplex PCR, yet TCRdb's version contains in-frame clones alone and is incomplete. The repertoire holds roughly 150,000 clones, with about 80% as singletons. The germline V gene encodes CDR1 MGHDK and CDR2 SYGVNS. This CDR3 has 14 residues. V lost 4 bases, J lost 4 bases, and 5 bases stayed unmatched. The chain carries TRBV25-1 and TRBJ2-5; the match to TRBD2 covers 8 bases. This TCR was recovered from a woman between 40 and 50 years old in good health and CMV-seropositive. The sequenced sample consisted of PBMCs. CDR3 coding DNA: TGTGCCAGCAGTGTTGCGGGAGGAGGAGAGACCCAGTACTTC. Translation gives CASSVAGGGETQYF.